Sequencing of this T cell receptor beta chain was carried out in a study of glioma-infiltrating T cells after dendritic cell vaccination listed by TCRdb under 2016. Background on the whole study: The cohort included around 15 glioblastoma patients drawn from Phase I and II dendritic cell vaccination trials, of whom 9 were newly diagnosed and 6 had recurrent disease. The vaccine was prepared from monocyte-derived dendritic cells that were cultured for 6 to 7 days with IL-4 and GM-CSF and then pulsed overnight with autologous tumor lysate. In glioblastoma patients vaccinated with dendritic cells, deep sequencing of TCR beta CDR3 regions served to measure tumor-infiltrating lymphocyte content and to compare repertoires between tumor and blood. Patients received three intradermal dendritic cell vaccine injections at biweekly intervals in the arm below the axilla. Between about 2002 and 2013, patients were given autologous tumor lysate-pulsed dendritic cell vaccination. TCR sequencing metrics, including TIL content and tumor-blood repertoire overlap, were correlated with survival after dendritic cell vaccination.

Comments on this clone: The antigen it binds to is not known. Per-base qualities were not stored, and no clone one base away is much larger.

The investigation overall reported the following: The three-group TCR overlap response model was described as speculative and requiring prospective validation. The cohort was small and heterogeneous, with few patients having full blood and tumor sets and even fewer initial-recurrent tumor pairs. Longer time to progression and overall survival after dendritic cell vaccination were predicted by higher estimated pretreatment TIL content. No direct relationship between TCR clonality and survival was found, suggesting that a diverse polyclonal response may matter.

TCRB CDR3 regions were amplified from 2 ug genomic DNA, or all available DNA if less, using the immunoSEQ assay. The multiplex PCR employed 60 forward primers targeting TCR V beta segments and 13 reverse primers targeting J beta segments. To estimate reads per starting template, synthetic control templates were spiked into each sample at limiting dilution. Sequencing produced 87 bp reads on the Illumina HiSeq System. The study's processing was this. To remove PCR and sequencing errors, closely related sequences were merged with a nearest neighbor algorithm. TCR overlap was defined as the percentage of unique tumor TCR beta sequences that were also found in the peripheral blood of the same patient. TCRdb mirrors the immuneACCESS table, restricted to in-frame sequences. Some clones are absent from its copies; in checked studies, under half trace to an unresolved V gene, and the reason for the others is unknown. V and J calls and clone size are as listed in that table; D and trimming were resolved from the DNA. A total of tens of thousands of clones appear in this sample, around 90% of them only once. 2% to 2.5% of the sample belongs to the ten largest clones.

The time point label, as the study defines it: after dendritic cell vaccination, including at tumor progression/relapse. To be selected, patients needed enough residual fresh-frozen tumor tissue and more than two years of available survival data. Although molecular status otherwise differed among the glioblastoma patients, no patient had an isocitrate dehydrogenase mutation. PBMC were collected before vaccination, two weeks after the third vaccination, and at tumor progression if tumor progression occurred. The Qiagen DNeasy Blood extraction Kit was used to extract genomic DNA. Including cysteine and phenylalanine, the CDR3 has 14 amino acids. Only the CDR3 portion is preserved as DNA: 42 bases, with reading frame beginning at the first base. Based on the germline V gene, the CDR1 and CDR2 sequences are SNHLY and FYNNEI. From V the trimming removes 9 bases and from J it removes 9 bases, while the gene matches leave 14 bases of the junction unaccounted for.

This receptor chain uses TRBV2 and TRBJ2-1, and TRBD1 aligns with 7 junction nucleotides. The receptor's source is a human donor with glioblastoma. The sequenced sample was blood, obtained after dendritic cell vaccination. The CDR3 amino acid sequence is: CARATYRDSGEQFF. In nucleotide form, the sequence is TGTGCCAGAGCGACTTACCGGGACAGTGGTGAGCAGTTCTTC.